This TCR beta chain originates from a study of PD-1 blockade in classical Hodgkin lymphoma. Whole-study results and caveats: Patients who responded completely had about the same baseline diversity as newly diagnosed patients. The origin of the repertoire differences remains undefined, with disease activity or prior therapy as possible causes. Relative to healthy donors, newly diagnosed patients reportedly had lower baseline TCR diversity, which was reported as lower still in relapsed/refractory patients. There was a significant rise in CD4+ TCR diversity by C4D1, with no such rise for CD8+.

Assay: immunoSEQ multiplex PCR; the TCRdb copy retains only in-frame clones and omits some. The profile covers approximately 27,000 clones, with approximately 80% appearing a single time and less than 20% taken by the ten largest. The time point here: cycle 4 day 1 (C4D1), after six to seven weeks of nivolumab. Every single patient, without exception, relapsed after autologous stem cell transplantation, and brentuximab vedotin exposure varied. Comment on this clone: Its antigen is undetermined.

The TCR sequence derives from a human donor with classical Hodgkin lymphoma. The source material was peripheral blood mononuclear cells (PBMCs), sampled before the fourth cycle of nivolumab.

This chain's CDR3 is CASRGESNYGYTF. As DNA, the CDR3 is TGTGCCAGCAGGGGGGAGTCCAACTATGGCTACACCTTC. This chain joins TRBV7-9 and TRBJ1-2, with D possibly being TRBD1 (5 bases). There are 13 residues in the CDR3. Trimming cost V 6 bases and J 2 bases, with 10 bases left between them. Germline values: CDR1 SEHNR, CDR2 FQNEAQ (reference sequence). Full variable domain (outside the CDR3, taken from reference TRBV7-9 and TRBJ1-2): DTGVSQNPRHKITKRGQNVTFRCDPISEHNRLYWYRQTLGQGPEFLTYFQNEAQLEKSRLLSDRFSAERPKGSFSTLEIQRTEQGDSAMYLCASRGESNYGYTFGSGTRLTVV.